This T cell receptor beta chain comes out of a study of cytomegalovirus exposure and HLA in healthy donors. Whole-study results and caveats: A few chains tied to CMV proved CMV antigen-specific in vitro. While the bulk of TCR sequences proved rare, some public TCRs turned up in many donors.

Germline V gene lookup returns CDR1 SGHVS and CDR2 FQNEAQ. CDR3 length: 15 residues. Trimming removed 1 base at V and 3 bases at J, with 11 bases between. Only in-frame clones appear in the TCRdb table, and some are missing; sequencing was by immunoSEQ multiplex PCR. The sample lists approximately 260,000 clones, around 86% seen once, with roughly 1.2% in the top ten. Note on this clone: Its antigen is as yet unknown.

The chain has TRBV7-8 and TRBJ2-3; D is possibly TRBD2 (5 bases). The sequenced sample was PBMCs. The source of this sequence is a woman in her 30s in good health and CMV-seropositive. The CDR3 loop is CASSLEGRMTDTQYF. The CDR3 nucleotides read TGTGCCAGCAGCTTAGAAGGGAGAATGACAGATACGCAGTATTTT.